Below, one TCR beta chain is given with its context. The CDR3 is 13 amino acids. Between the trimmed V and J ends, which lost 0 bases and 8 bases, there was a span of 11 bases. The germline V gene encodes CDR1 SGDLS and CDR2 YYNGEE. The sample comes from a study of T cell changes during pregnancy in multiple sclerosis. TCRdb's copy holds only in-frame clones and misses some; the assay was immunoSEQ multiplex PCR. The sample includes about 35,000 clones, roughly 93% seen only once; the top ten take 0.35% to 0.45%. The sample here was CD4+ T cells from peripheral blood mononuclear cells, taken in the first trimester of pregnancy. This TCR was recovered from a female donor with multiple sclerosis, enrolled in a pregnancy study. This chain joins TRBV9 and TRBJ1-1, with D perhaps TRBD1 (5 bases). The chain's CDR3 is CASSVGPSGEAFF. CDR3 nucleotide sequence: TGTGCCAGCAGCGTAGGGCCATCAGGGGAAGCTTTCTTT.